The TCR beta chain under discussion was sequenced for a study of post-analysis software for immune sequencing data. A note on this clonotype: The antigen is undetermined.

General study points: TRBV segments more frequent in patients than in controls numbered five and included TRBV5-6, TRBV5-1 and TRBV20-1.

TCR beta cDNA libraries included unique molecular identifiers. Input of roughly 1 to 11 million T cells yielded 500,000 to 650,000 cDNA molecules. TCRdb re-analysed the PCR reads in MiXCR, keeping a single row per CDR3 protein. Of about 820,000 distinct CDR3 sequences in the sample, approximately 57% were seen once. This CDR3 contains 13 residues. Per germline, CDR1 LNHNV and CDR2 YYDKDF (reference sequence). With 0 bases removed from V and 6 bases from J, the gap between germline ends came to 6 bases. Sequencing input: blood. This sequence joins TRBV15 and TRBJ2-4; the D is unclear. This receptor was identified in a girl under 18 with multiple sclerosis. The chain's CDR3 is CATSRDNGNIQYF. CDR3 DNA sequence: TGTGCCACCAGCAGAGATAACGGAAACATTCAGTACTTC.